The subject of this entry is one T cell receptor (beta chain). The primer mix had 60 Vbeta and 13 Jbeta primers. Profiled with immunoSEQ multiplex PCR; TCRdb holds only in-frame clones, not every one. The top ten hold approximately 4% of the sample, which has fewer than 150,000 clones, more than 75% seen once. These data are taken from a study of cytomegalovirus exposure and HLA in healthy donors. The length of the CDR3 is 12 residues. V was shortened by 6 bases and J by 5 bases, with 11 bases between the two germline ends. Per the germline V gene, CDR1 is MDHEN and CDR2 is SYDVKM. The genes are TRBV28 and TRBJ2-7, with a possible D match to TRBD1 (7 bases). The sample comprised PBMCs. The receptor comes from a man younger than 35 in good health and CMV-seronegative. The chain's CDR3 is CASRPRGDEQYF. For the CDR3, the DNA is TGTGCCAGCAGGCCCAGGGGGGACGAGCAGTACTTC.